This T cell receptor beta chain is drawn from a study of spatial heterogeneity in lung cancer. Across the study: Unique TCR and UMI combinations averaged more than ten appearances each in raw reads. Study-wide findings and caveats: How many expanded intratumoral alpha and beta TCRs were present tracked the tumor mutation count, which was a count of nonsynonymous mutations.

V lost 0 bases, J lost 4 bases, and 13 bases lay in between. The CDR3 loop spans 16 amino acids. Per germline, CDR1 SGHVS and CDR2 FQNEAQ. Time point: sample taken at primary tumor resection. Samples came from 72 TRACERx patients with untreated early-stage lung cancer. Unsorted whole RNA of tumor, nontumor lung or frozen PBMC was sequenced. In the library, each TCR cDNA molecule bore its own unique molecular identifier. Using its own MiXCR run on the 5' RACE reads, TCRdb lists one record per CDR3 protein. The repertoire consists of some 25,000 distinct CDR3 sequences, with around 6.9% occurring once and the leading ten covering about 24%. This clonotype was found many times. What it binds is unknown.

The rearrangement joins TRBV7-8 to TRBJ1-5, with D perhaps TRBD1 (5 bases). The starting material was lung tumor tissue, obtained at surgery. This clonotype originated in a male donor with early-stage non-small cell lung cancer. The CDR3 DNA is TGTGCCAGCAGCTTAGCTAGGGGCCCGAGTAATCAGCCCCAGCATTTT. Encoded protein: CASSLARGPSNQPQHF.